This T cell receptor beta chain was recorded in a study of cytomegalovirus exposure and HLA in healthy donors. For the study at large: Earlier, 150 million to 200 million T cells were analyzed, and about 100 million unique TCR beta sequences were found among them. Study-wide results and limits: Later genetic work tied a missense DCLRE1C variant to beta-chain V and J trimming. Researchers reported that a few CMV-associated chains were confirmed in vitro as CMV antigen-specific.

13 Jbeta primers and 60 Vbeta primers were used for the PCR. Sequenced by immunoSEQ multiplex PCR; TCRdb stores in-frame clones only, minus some. The table includes roughly 200,000 clones, over 70% detected once. The donors (healthy individuals) were bone marrow donors. The CDR3 spans 14 residues. CDR1 and CDR2 (germline): GTSNPN, SVGIG (reference sequence). J lost 14 bases, V lost 0 bases, and 13 bases had no gene match. A word on this clone: The antigen is undetermined.

Sequencing was carried out using PBMCs. The sequence was collected from a boy between 2 and 10 years old in good health and CMV-seronegative. The chain is built from TRBV30 and TRBJ2-5; TRBD1 matches 9 bases. The DNA of the CDR3 is TGTGCCTGGAGTGTAATCTACCCCCGGGACAGGGTTTACTTC. This sequence encodes CAWSVIYPRDRVYF.